This T cell receptor beta chain was retrieved from a study of identical twins. Germline V CDR1 and CDR2: MDHEN, SYDVKM. The CDR3 spans 13 residues. Trimming stripped 3 bases from V and 4 bases from J, with 9 bases between. For this clonotype: The antigen is not known.

Study results and limitations: Carriage of fewer insertions was seen in abundant cord blood beta clonotypes, whereas memory repertoires showed none.

One entry per CDR3 protein, called by TCRdb with MiXCR from the 5' RACE reads. Of a few hundred thousand distinct CDR3 sequences listed, more than 13% are singletons. The same data also went into a second study, on yellow fever vaccine responses in identical twins.

The receptor was isolated from a woman between 18 and 29 years old in good health. This chain links TRBV28 with TRBJ2-5; tentatively, D is TRBD2 (6 bases). The sample consisted of CD4+ T cells sorted from blood. For the CDR3, the DNA is TGTGCCAGCAGTTTCGGAGGGCTAGAGACCCAGTACTTC. It yields the protein CASSFGGLETQYF.